This T cell receptor beta chain was recovered during a study of blood T cell repertoires in COVID-19. About the study: Sites in the United States, Italy and Spain provided acute and convalescent COVID-19 samples. Sources were T cells, B-cell-depleted T cells, or PBMCs; the material itself was cDNA or gDNA.

Germline loops: CDR1 SGHAT, CDR2 FQDESV (reference sequence). V shed 0 bases and J shed 6 bases, with 13 bases lying between them. The CDR3 loop spans 15 amino acids. In the authors' workflow: Reference gene primer amplification in the assay estimated nucleated cell counts. Data came from immunoSEQ multiplex PCR; TCRdb stores just in-frame clones and leaves some out. The V and J calls and clone size come from that table; D and trimming were worked out from the DNA. The sample lists fewer than 45,000 clones; approximately 88% were seen once. Sequenced input: peripheral blood. The clonotype originates from a middle-aged woman with acute or convalescent COVID-19. J is TRBJ2-3 and V is TRBV11-1; possible D gene TRBD1, 6 bases. Written as DNA, the CDR3 is TGTGCCAGCAGCTTAGCTCCAGGGGAAGGGGATACGCAGTATTTT. It translates to CASSLAPGEGDTQYF.